This TCR beta chain was documented in a study of cytomegalovirus exposure and HLA in healthy donors. The germline V and J ends were trimmed by 5 bases and 0 bases, with 14 bases remaining between them. The CDR3 is 16 residues long. The V gene's germline CDR1 is LNHNV and CDR2 YYDKDF (reference sequence). Researchers ran the PCR with 60 Vbeta and 13 Jbeta primers. Clones were sequenced by immunoSEQ multiplex PCR, and TCRdb holds only the in-frame ones, with some missing. The data hold approximately 110,000 clones, with approximately 80% observed a single time. V gene TRBV15 combines with J gene TRBJ1-3; the D gene is possibly TRBD1 (5 bases). The TCR comes from a female donor in good health and CMV-seropositive. Sequencing was performed on PBMCs. The CDR3 region has the DNA TGTGCCACCAGCTGGGGGGGGGAGAGCTCTGGAAACACCATATATTTT. Translation gives CATSWGGESSGNTIYF.